The 5 T cell receptor beta chains given below trace back to one sample, sequenced in a study of beta chain features in type 1 diabetes. All of the isolated RNA was reverse transcribed, so expressed TCRB transcripts were sequenced. Profiling relied on immunoSEQ multiplex PCR, and the TCRdb table lists in-frame clones only, not all of them. The table includes about 450,000 clones, 10% to 12% detected once. The sample taken for sequencing was naive CD4+ T cells from blood. The origin of the receptors is a woman under 30 in good health.

V is TRBV7-7 and J is TRBJ2-5; D gene ambiguous. The V gene's germline CDR1 is SSHAT and CDR2 FNYEAQ (reference sequence). Trimming removed 0 bases from V and 4 bases from J, with 3 bases in between. CDR3 length equals 12 residues. Here the CDR3 DNA reads TGTGCCAGCAGCTTAGCATTAGAGACCCAGTACTTC. This translates into CASSLALETQYF.

This clone was counted a few times. The chain uses TRBV7-9 and TRBJ2-1, with D possibly matching TRBD1 (7 bases). CDR1 is SEHNR and CDR2 is FQNEAQ in the germline V gene (reference sequence). CDR3 length: 14 residues. V lost 5 bases, J lost 8 bases, and 16 bases lay in between. The CDR3 loop reads CASSRDSGWDEQFF. CDR3 coding DNA: TGTGCCAGCAGCCGGGACAGCGGGTGGGATGAGCAGTTCTTC.

The chain employs TRBV2 and TRBJ1-1; no clear D gene. The V gene lost 0 bases and the J gene lost 11 bases, with 7 bases spanning the gap. In germline, CDR1 is SNHLY, CDR2 FYNNEI. The CDR3 spans 11 residues. The CDR3 loop is CASSEALVAFF. The CDR3 DNA is TGTGCCAGCAGTGAAGCGCTGGTCGCTTTCTTT.

V is TRBV7-9 and J is TRBJ2-7, with D possibly being TRBD2 (5 bases). CDR1 is SEHNR and CDR2 is FQNEAQ in the germline V gene (reference sequence). This CDR3 contains 14 residues. Trimming took 4 bases from V and 6 from J, leaving 16 bases between them. As DNA, the CDR3 is TGTGCCAGCAGCTCTAACTGGGAGCCCGCCGAGCAGTACGTC. It translates to CASSSNWEPAEQYV.

The rearrangement links TRBV2 to TRBJ1-2; 8 nucleotides line up with TRBD1. Germline values: CDR1 SNHLY, CDR2 FYNNEI. The CDR3 has 14 residues. J lost 2 bases, V lost 11 bases, and 10 bases had no gene match. CDR3 region: CAGKPGQANYGYTF. CDR3 nucleotides: TGTGCCGGAAAACCGGGACAGGCAAACTATGGCTACACCTTC.